The clone carrying this T cell receptor (beta chain) was observed a few times. These data are taken from a study of T cell responses to AZD1222 COVID-19 vaccine. This table comes from immunoSEQ multiplex PCR, and its TCRdb copy is limited to in-frame clones, with some not included. This table holds roughly 180,000 clones, approximately 90% found once. V was shortened by 6 bases and J by 7 bases, with 25 bases between the two germline ends. In germline, CDR1 is WSHSY, CDR2 SAAADI. The CDR3 is 16 residues long. The V gene is TRBV10-2, the J gene TRBJ2-7, with no clear D. This TCR was recovered from an adult who received the AZD1222 COVID-19 vaccine. The source material was peripheral blood, sampled 28 days after the second AZD1222 dose. CDR3 DNA sequence: TGCGCCAGCAGCCCCCAGGTTGCCCGGTCCTTAATGGAGCAGTACTTC. Translated, it gives CASSPQVARSLMEQYF.